These 27 T cell receptor beta chains came from one sample sequenced in a study of CXCR3-negative and CXCR3-positive naive CD8 T cells. In preparing the TRB cDNA libraries, 5' RACE with UMI labels was used. Each CDR3 protein gets one entry in TCRdb, which reprocessed the 5' RACE reads and gives no DNA. This sample carries approximately 66,000 distinct CDR3 sequences, with about 1.5% going to the ten biggest clones. The specimen was naive CXCR3- CD8+ T cells from blood. Noted subset: CD45RO-CCR7+CD27+CD95- naive CD8+ T cells lacking CXCR3 (TNR3-). Every receptor here comes from a human donor in good health. Some clones in this sample may be carry-over from other donors' samples.

This chain's CDR3 is CASSPGATVGGVVEQFF. V usage is TRBV19 and J usage is TRBJ2-1; TCRdb's D call, TRBD2, is unchecked because there is no DNA. Germline-derived CDR1 and CDR2 are LNHDA and SQIVND (reference sequence). The CDR3 consists of 17 residues.

This chain links TRBV20-1 with TRBJ2-7; as DNA is missing, the TRBD2 call by TCRdb cannot be tested. Per the germline V gene, CDR1 is DFQATT and CDR2 is SNEGSKA (reference sequence). This CDR3 has 13 residues. The CDR3 protein is CSAWTGVAYEQYF.

The V call is TRBV9, the J call TRBJ2-1. Germline V gene lookup returns CDR1 SGDLS and CDR2 YYNGEE. This CDR3 is built from 13 residues. The CDR3 sequence: CASSVSGENEQFF. The complete variable domain, with remaining parts taken from reference TRBV9 and TRBJ2-1, reads DSGVTQTPKHLITATGQRVTLRCSPRSGDLSVYWYQQSLDQGLQFLIQYYNGEERAKGNILERFSAQQFPDLHSELNLSSLELGDSALYFCASSVSGENEQFFGPGTRLTVL.

The chain links TRBV28 to TRBJ2-7. Germline V CDR1 and CDR2: MDHEN, SYDVKM. The CDR3 sequence is 15 residues long. CDR3 sequence reads: CASRPAGGSAYEQYF.

The chain carries TRBV6-6 and TRBJ2-5; absent DNA, TCRdb's TRBD2 call cannot be checked. Germline CDR1 reads MNHNY; CDR2 reads SVGAGI (reference sequence). This CDR3 region has 12 residues. CDR3 loop: CATREGWETQYF.

The rearrangement links TRBV29-1 to TRBJ2-7; TCRdb's assignment of TRBD1 cannot be checked, as there is no DNA. The CDR3 sequence is 12 residues long. CDR1 is SQVTM, CDR2 ANQGSEA, per germline. The CDR3 protein is CSAMGAEYEQYF.

The chain combines TRBV14 with TRBJ2-1; the D gene TCRdb calls, TRBD2, cannot be checked with no DNA. There are 13 residues in the CDR3. Germline V gene data show CDR1 as SGHDN and CDR2 as FVKESK. The CDR3 here is CASGTSGYNEQFF.

V usage is TRBV29-1 and J usage is TRBJ1-1; TCRdb's D call of TRBD1 is untestable without DNA. This CDR3 comprises 15 residues. CDR1 is SQVTM and CDR2 is ANQGSEA in the germline V gene. CDR3 region: CSVEEGTVYGTEAFF.

The V gene is TRBV29-1, the J gene TRBJ1-5; no DNA is available, so the TRBD1 call from TCRdb remains unchecked. Germline CDR1 and CDR2: SQVTM and ANQGSEA. CDR3 length equals 13 residues. CDR3 loop: CSVAGGKYQPQHF.

This chain joins TRBV10-3 and TRBJ1-1; TCRdb lists TRBD1, though no DNA is available to test this call. The CDR3 is 15 amino acids. The germline V gene has CDR1 ENHRY and CDR2 SYGVKD. The chain's CDR3 is CAISASTGTNTEAFF.

CDR3 amino acids: CASSLVGNTGELFF. The chain is built from TRBV12-3 or TRBV12-4 and TRBJ2-2. The CDR3 is 14 residues long.

Its frequency marks this clonotype as medium-sized (0.01 to 0.1%). The chain carries TRBV7-3 and TRBJ2-4; TCRdb's D call, TRBD1, is unchecked because there is no DNA. The CDR3 consists of 16 residues. The germline CDR1 and CDR2 sequences are SGHTA and FQGTGA. The CDR3 sequence: CASSTPRTLAKNIQYF.

The V gene is TRBV7-3, the J gene TRBJ2-7; TCRdb reports TRBD1, a call that lacks DNA to check it against. Germline CDR1 is SGHTA and CDR2 is FQGTGA. CDR3 length: 17 amino acids. The CDR3 here is CASSSSRFRDTSYEQYF.

This rearrangement joins TRBV5-1 to TRBJ2-1; TCRdb's D call of TRBD1 is untestable without DNA. Germline CDR1 SGHRS, CDR2 YFSETQ. The CDR3 sequence is 14 residues long. The CDR3 sequence: CASSLRDPRDEQFF.

The rearrangement uses TRBV28 and TRBJ2-3. The CDR3 runs to 14 residues. Germline CDR1 and CDR2: MDHEN and SYDVKM. The CDR3 loop is CASKVQDGTDTQYF.

V is TRBV11-2 and J is TRBJ2-3; TCRdb's D gene call, TRBD1, goes unchecked for lack of DNA. This CDR3 has 16 amino acids. Looked up from germline, CDR1 is SGHAT and CDR2 is FQNNGV. This chain's CDR3 is CASSASGTPGTDTQYF.

This sequence joins TRBV5-1 and TRBJ2-1; TCRdb returns TRBD2, unconfirmable since there is no DNA. The CDR3 length is 16 residues. Germline CDR1 SGHRS, CDR2 YFSETQ. CDR3 sequence reads: CASSFPAGGPEDEQFF.

This chain joins TRBV11-2 and TRBJ2-7; the D call of TRBD2 rests on TCRdb alone, since no DNA is present to check it. This CDR3 is built from 15 residues. The germline gives CDR1 SGHAT, CDR2 FQNNGV. The CDR3: CASSEGLAGGYEQYF.

The J gene is TRBJ2-5, the V gene TRBV12-5; the D gene TCRdb calls, TRBD1, cannot be checked with no DNA. The CDR3 runs 13 residues. CDR1 and CDR2 (germline): LGHNT, FRNRAP. CDR3 in amino acids: CASGEQGEETQYF.

The gene calls are TRBV7-2 and TRBJ2-7; TCRdb returns TRBD1, unconfirmable since there is no DNA. The CDR3 totals 12 residues. CDR1 and CDR2 (germline): SGHTA, FQGNSA. The chain's CDR3 is CASSSPGDFWYF.

The V and J genes are TRBV12-3 or TRBV12-4 and TRBJ2-1; the D call of TRBD2 rests on TCRdb alone, since no DNA is present to check it. This CDR3 is built from 15 residues. The CDR3 is CASRRTSGGYNEQFF.

CDR3 amino acids: CSARVYSPPSFGGYGYTF. The gene calls are TRBV20-1 and TRBJ1-2; TCRdb gives TRBD1 as the D gene, but with no DNA this cannot be confirmed. The CDR3 has 18 residues. Germline V gene data show CDR1 as DFQATT and CDR2 as SNEGSKA (reference sequence).

The chain's CDR3 is CASSQVSGHEQFF. V gene TRBV3-1 combines with J gene TRBJ2-1; TCRdb calls TRBD2, which cannot be checked without DNA. Germline loops: CDR1 LGHDT, CDR2 YNNKEL (reference sequence). This CDR3 region has 13 residues.

This chain links TRBV13 with TRBJ2-1; as DNA is missing, the TRBD1 call by TCRdb cannot be tested. CDR1 and CDR2 (germline): PRHDT, FYEKMQ (reference sequence). The CDR3 length is 17 residues. CDR3 region: CASSTISAGATYNEQFF.

V usage is TRBV7-9 and J usage is TRBJ2-5. CDR1 SEHNR and CDR2 FQNEAQ come from the germline V gene (reference sequence). CDR3 size: 16 residues. The CDR3 is CASSLSSYRVGETQYF.

The V and J genes are TRBV11-2 and TRBJ2-1. Germline-derived CDR1 and CDR2 are SGHAT and FQNNGV. The CDR3 extends over 15 amino acids. The CDR3 loop reads CASSLVRGSYNEQFF.

The chain couples TRBV24-1 to TRBJ1-2. The CDR3 totals 13 residues. Germline loops: CDR1 KGHDR, CDR2 SFDVKD. The chain's CDR3 is CATSDFEGHGYTF.